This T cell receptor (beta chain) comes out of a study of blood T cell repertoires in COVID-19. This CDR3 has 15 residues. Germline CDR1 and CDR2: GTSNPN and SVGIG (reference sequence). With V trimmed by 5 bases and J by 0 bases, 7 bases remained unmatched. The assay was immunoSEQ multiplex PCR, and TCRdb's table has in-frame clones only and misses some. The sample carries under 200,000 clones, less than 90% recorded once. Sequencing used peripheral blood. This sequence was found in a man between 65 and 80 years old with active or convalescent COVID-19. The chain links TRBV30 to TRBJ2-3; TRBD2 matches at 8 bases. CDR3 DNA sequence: TGTGCCTGGTCATCCGGGACTAGAAGCACAGATACGCAGTATTTT. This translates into CAWSSGTRSTDTQYF.